Many counts were recorded for the clone carrying this T cell receptor beta chain. The CDR3 contains 15 residues. Losses at the gene ends were 3 bases for V and 4 bases for J; bases not matched to a gene: 2. Germline CDR1 and CDR2: MGHRA and YSYEKL. This sample is drawn from a study of regulatory T cells in long-lasting Graves disease. Building of the TCR beta libraries involved iRepertoire HTBI primers and Arm-PCR of CDR3 regions. Each CDR3 protein is one row after TCRdb ran MiXCR on the multiplex PCR reads. The sample contains a few hundred thousand distinct CDR3 sequences, around 18% of which appear only once. Noted time point: newly diagnosed GD, antithyroid drugs for less than 3 months. PBMC RNA was the source of the TCR library.

The rearrangement joins TRBV4-1 to TRBJ2-7; 14 nucleotides match TRBD2. The sequence was collected from a female donor with Graves disease. The sample was peripheral blood mononuclear cells (PBMCs), taken at new diagnosis, from a patient treated with antithyroid drugs. The CDR3 is CASSQGLAGVYEQYF. CDR3 DNA: TGCGCCAGCAGCCAGGGACTAGCGGGAGTTTACGAGCAGTACTTC.